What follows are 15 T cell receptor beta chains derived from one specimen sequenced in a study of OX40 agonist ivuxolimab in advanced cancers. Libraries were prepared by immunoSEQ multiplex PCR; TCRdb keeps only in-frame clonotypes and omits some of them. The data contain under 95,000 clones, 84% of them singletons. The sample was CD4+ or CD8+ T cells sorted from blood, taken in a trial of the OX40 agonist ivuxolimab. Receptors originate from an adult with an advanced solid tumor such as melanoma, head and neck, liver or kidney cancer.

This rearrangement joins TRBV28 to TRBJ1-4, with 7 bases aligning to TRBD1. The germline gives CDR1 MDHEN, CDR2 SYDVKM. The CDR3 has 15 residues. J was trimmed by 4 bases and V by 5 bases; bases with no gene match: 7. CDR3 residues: CASSAAGTDNEKLFF. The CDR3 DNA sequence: TGTGCCAGCAGTGCTGCTGGGACAGATAATGAAAAACTGTTTTTT.

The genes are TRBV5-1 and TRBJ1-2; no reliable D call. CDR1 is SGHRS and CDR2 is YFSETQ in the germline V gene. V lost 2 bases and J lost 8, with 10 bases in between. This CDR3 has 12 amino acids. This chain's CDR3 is CASSLDGKGYTF. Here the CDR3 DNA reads TGCGCCAGCAGCTTAGACGGGAAGGGCTACACCTTC.

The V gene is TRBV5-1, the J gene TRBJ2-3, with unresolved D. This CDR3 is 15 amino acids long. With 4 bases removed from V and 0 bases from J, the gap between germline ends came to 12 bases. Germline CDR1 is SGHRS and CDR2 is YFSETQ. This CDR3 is CASSLTMVSTDTQYF. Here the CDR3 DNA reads TGCGCCAGCAGCCTTACGATGGTCAGCACAGATACGCAGTATTTT.

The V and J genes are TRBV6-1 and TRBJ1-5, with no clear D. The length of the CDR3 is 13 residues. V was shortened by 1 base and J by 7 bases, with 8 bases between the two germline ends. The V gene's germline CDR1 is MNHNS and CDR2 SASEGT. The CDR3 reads CASSEVALQPQHF. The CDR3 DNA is TGTGCCAGCAGTGAAGTCGCACTCCAGCCCCAGCATTTT.

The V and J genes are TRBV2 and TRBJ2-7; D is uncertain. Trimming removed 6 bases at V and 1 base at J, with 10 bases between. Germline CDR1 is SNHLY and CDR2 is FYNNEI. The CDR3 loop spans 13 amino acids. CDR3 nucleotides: TGTGCCAGCAGGAAAGACACGTCCTACGAGCAGTACGTC. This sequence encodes CASRKDTSYEQYV.

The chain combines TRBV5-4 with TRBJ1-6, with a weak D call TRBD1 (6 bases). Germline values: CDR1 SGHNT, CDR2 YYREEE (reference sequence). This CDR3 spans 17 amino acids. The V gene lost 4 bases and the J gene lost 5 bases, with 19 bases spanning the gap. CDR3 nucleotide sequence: TGTGCCAGCAGCCAAGGAGGGGGGTACGGCCATAATTCACCCCTCCACTTT. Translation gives CASSQGGGYGHNSPLHF.

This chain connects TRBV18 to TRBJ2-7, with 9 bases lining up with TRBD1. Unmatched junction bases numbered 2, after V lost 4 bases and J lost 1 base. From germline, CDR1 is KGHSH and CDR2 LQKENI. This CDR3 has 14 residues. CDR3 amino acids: CASSQQGASYEQYV. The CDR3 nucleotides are TGTGCCAGCTCACAACAGGGGGCGTCCTACGAGCAGTACGTC.

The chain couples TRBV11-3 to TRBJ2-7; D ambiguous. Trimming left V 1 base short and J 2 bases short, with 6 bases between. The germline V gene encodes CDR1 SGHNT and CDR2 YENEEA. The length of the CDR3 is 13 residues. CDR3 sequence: CASSLGTAYEQYF. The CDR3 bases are TGTGCCAGCAGCTTAGGCACAGCCTACGAGCAGTACTTC.

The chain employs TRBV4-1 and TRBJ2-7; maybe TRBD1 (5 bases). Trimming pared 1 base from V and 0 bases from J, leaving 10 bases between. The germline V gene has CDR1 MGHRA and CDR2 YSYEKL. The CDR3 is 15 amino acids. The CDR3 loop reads CASSQGTGHSYEQYF. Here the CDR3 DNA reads TGCGCCAGCAGCCAAGGCACAGGACACTCCTACGAGCAGTACTTC.

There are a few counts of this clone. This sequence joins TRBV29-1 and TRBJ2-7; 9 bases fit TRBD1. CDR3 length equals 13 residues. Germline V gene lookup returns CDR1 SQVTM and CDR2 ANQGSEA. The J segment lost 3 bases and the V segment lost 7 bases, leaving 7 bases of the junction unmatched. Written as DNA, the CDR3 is TGCAGCGGTTCACCGGGACAGGGCTACGAGCAGTACTTC. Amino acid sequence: CSGSPGQGYEQYF.

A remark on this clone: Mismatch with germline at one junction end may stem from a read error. This CDR3 reads CASSSDRDDFPF. The CDR3 DNA sequence: TGTGCCAGCAGTTCCGACCGGGACGACTTCCCCTTC. The gene calls are TRBV28 and TRBJ1-2, with a weak D call TRBD1 (5 bases). The CDR3 has 12 residues. CDR1 and CDR2 (germline): MDHEN, SYDVKM.

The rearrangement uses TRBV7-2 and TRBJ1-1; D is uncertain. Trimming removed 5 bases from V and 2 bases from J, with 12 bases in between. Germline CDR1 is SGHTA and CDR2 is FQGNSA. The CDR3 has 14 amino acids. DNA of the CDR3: TGTGCCAGCAGCCTCCAGTCCCAAAACACTGAAGCTTTCTTT. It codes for CASSLQSQNTEAFF.

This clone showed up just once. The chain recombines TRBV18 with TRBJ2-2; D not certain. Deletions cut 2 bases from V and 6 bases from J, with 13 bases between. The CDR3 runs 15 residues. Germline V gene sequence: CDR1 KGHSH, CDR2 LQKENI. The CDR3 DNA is TGTGCCAGCTCACCAACGGATCCAGGCGCCGGGGAGCTGTTTTTT. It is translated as CASSPTDPGAGELFF.

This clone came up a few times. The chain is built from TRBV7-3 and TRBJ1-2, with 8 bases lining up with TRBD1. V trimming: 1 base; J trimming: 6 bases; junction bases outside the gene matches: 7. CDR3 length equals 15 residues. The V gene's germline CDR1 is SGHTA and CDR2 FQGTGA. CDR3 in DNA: TGTGCCAGCAGCTTAAACCCGGACAGGGCAGATGGCTACACCTTC. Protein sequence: CASSLNPDRADGYTF.

DNA for the CDR3: TGTGCCAGTAGTGTAAGGACCGGGGAGCTGTTTTTT. Protein sequence: CASSVRTGELFF. This chain joins TRBV19 and TRBJ2-2; D remains unclear. CDR1 is LNHDA and CDR2 is SQIVND in the germline V gene (reference sequence). This CDR3 has 12 residues. V was clipped by 5 bases and J by 5 bases, with 6 bases between them.